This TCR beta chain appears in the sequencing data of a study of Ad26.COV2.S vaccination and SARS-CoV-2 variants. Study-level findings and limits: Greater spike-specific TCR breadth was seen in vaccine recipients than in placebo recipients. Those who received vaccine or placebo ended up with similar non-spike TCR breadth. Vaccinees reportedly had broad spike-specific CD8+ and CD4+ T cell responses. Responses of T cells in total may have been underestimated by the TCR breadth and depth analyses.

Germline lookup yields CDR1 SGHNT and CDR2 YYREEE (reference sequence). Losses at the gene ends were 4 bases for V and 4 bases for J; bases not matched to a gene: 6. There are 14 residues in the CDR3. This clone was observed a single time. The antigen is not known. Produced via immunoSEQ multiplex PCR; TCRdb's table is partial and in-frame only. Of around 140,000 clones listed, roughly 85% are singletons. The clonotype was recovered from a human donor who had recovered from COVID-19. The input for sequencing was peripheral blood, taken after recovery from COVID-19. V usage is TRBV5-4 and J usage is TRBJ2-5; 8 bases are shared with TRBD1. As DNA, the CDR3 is TGTGCCAGCAGCCCGCAGGGGGCGGGAGAGACCCAGTACTTC. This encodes CASSPQGAGETQYF.